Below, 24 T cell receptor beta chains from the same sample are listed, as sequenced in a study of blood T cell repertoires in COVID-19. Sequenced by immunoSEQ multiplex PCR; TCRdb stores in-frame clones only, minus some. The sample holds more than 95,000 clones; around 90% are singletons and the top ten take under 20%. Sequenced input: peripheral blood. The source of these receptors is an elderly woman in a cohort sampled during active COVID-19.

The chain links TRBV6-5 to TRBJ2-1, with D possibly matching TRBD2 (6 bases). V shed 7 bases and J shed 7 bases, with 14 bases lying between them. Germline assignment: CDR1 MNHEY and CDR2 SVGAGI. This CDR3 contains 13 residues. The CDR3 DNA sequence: TGTGCCAGCACCGAGGAGGGGAGAAATGAGCAGTTCTTC. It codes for CASTEEGRNEQFF.

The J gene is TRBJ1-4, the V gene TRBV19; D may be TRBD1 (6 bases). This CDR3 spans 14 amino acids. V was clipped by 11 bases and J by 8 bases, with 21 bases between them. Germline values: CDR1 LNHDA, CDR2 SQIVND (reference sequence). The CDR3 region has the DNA TGTGCCTGTATGCCTCAGGGAGGGGGAGAAAAACTGTTTTTT. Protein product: CACMPQGGGEKLFF.

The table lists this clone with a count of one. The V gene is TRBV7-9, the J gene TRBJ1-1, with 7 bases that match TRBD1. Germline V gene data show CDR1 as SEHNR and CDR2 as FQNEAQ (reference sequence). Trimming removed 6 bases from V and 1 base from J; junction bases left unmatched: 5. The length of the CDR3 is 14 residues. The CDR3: CASSTGAGNTEAFF. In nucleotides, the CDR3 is TGTGCCAGCAGTACAGGGGCAGGGAACACTGAAGCTTTCTTT.

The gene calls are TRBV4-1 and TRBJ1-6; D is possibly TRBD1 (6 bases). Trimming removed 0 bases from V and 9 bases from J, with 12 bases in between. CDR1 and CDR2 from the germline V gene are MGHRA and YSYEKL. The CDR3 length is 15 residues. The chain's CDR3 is CASSQETGLGSPLHF. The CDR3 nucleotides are TGCGCCAGCAGCCAAGAGACAGGCCTAGGTTCACCCCTCCACTTT.

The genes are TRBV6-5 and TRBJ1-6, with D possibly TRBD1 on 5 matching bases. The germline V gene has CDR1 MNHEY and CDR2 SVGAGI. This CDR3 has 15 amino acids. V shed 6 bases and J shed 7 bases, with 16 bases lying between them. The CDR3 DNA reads TGTGCCAGCAGCCGTACGGGGGGGAGGAATTCACCCCTCCACTTT. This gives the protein CASSRTGGRNSPLHF.

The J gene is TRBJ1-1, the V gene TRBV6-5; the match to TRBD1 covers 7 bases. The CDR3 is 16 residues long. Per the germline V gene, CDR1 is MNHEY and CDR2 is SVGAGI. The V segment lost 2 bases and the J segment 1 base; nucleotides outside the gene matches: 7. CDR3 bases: TGTGCCAGCAGTTACGGACAGGTTCCGAAGAACACTGAAGCTTTCTTT. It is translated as CASSYGQVPKNTEAFF.

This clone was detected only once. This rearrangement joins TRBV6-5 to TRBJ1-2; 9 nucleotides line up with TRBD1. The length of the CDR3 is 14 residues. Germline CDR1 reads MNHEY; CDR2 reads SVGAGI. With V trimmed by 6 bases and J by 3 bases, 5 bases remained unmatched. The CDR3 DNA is TGTGCCAGCAGAGTGACAGGGGGGGACTATGGCTACACCTTC. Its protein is CASRVTGGDYGYTF.

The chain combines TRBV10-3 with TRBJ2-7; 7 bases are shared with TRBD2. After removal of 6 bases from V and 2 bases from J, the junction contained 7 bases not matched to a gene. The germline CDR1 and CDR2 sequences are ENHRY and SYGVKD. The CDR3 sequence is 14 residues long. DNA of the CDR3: TGTGCCATCAGGGGGCGGGAGATGACCTACGAGCAGTACTTC. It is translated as CAIRGREMTYEQYF.

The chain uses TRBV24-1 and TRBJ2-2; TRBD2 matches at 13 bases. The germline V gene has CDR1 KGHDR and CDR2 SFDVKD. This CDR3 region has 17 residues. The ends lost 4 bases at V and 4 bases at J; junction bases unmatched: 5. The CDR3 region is CATSEGLAGVGTGELFF. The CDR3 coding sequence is TGTGCCACCAGTGAAGGACTAGCGGGAGTCGGCACCGGGGAGCTGTTTTTT.

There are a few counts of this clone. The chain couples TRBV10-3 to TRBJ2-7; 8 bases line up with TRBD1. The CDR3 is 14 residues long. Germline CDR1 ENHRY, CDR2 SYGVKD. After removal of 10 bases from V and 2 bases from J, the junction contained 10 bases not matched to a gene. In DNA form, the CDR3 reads TGTGCCACCTTCCCGACAGGGGACACCTACGAGCAGTACTTC. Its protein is CATFPTGDTYEQYF.

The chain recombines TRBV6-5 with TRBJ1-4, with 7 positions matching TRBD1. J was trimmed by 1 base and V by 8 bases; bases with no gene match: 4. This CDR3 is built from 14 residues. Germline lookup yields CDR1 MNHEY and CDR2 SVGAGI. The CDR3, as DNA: TGTGCCAGCGACAGACAGGGAACTAATGAAAAACTGTTTTTT. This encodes CASDRQGTNEKLFF.

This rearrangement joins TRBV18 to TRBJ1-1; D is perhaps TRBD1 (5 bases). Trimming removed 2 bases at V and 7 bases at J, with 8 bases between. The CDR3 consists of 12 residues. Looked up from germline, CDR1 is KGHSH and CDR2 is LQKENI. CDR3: CASSPGQGEAFF. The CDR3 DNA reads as TGTGCCAGCTCACCAGGGCAGGGTGAAGCTTTCTTT.

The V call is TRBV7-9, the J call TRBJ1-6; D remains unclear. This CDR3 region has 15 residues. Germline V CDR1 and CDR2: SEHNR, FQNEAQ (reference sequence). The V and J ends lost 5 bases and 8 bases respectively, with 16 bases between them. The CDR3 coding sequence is TGTGCCAGCAGCCCAAAGAGAGCCTTAGATTCACCCCTCCACTTT. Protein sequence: CASSPKRALDSPLHF.

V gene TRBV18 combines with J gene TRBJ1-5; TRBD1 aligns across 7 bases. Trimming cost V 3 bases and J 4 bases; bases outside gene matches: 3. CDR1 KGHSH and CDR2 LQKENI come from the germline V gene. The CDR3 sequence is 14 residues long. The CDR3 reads CASSPGTANQPQHF. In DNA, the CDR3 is TGTGCCAGCTCACCGGGGACAGCAAATCAGCCCCAGCATTTT.

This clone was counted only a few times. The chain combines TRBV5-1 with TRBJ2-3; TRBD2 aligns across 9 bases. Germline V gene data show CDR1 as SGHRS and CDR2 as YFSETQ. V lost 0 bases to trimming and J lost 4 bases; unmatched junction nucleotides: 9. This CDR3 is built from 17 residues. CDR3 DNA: TGCGCCAGCAGCTTGGGCCCTGCGGGGGGGTCCCCAGATACGCAGTATTTT. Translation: CASSLGPAGGSPDTQYF.

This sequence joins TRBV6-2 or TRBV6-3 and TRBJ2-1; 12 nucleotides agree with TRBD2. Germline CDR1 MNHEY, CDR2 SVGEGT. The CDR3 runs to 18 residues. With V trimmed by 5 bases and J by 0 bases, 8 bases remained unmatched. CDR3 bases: TGTGCCAGCAGTACCCGAAAGACTAGCGGGAGCTCCTACAATGAGCAGTTCTTC. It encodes CASSTRKTSGSSYNEQFF.

The CDR3 sequence is CASSPTDRPLGHYGYTF. DNA of the CDR3: TGTGCCAGCAGCCCGACAGACCGCCCATTGGGCCACTATGGCTACACCTTC. This chain links TRBV11-2 with TRBJ1-2, with TRBD1 as a possible D gene (5 bases). V was trimmed by 5 bases and J by 3 bases, leaving 22 bases between them. Germline CDR1 reads SGHAT; CDR2 reads FQNNGV. The CDR3 has 17 amino acids.

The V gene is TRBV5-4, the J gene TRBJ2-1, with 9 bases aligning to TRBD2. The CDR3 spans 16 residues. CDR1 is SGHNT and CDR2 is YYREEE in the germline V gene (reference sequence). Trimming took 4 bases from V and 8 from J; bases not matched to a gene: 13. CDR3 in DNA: TGTGCCAGCAGCCCCCTAGGGGCGGGGGGGCAGTATGAGCAGTTCTTC. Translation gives CASSPLGAGGQYEQFF.

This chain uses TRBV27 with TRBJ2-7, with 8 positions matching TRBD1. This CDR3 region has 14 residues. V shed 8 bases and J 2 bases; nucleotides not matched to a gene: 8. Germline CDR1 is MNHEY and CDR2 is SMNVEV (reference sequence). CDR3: CASGAGQGTYEQYF. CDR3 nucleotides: TGTGCCAGCGGGGCCGGACAGGGCACCTACGAGCAGTACTTC.

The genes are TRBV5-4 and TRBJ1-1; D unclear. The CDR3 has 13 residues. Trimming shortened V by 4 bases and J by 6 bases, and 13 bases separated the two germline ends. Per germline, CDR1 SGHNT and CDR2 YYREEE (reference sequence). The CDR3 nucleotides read TGTGCCAGCAGCCCCGACGTAGAGGCTGAAGCTTTCTTT. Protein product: CASSPDVEAEAFF.

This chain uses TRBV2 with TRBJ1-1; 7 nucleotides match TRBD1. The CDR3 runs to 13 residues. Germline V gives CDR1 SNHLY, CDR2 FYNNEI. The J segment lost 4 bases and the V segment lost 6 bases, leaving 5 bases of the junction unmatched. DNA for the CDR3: TGTGCCAGCAGGGAAACAGGGGTCACTGAAGCTTTCTTT. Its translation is CASRETGVTEAFF.

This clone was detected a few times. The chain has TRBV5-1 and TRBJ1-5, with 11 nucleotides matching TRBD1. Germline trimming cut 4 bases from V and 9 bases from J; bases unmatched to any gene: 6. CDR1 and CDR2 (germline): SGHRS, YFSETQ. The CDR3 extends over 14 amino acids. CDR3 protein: CASSPGQGVGPQHF. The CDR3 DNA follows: TGCGCCAGCAGCCCGGGACAGGGGGTCGGGCCCCAGCATTTT.

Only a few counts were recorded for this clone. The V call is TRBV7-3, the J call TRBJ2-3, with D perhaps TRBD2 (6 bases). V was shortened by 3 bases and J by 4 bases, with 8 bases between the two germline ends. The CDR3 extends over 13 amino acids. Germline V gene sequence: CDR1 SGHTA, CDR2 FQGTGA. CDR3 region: CASSFGGADTQYF. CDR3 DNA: TGTGCCAGCAGCTTCGGAGGGGCAGATACGCAGTATTTT.

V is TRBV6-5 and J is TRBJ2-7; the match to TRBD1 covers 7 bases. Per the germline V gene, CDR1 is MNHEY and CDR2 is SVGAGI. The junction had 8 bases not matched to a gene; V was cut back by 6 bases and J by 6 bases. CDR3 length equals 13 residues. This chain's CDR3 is CASRTGQAGEQYF. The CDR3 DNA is TGTGCCAGCAGAACAGGACAGGCTGGCGAGCAGTACTTC.